A selection of T cell receptor beta chains follows, all from one sample in a study of CD8 T cells in ankylosing spondylitis. TCRdb independently ran MiXCR on the 5' RACE reads; one entry per CDR3 protein. The repertoire has about 800,000 distinct CDR3 sequences, about 11% of them found once; the top ten carry about 0.49%. Specimen: blood, either unsorted or a sorted T cell fraction (not recorded which). These TCRs come from a male donor with ankylosing spondylitis. Both conserved end residues are trimmed from each CDR3. The order of the fields is J gene, D gene, V gene, CDR3 protein. The D gene is left open where the match is weak.

J: TRBJ1-2; D: -; V: TRBV20-1; CDR3: SARKPRTREGYT
J: TRBJ1-1; D: -; V: TRBV4-2; CDR3: ASSQEKVGTEAF
J: TRBJ2-5; D: -; V: TRBV7-9; CDR3: ASTLRGGAQY
J: TRBJ1-1; D: -; V: TRBV6-5; CDR3: ASSYPAGRNTEAF
J: TRBJ1-4; D: -; V: TRBV6-6; CDR3: ASWRAANEKLF
J: TRBJ2-2; D: -; V: TRBV7-2; CDR3: ASSPDVGDTGELF
J: TRBJ1-4; D: -; V: TRBV6-1; CDR3: ASKRTRSLGEKLF
J: TRBJ2-7; D: TRBD1; V: TRBV20-1; CDR3: SARDPLHRGEEQY
J: TRBJ2-4; D: -; V: TRBV18; CDR3: ASSPQGSSKNIQY
J: TRBJ2-7; D: -; V: TRBV20-1; CDR3: SANDYEQY
J: TRBJ2-2; D: TRBD2; V: TRBV20-1; CDR3: SAISGGSTGELF
J: TRBJ1-1; D: TRBD1; V: TRBV6-1; CDR3: AVSRAGGTEAF
J: TRBJ1-2; D: -; V: TRBV4-3; CDR3: ASSQPWGVGPYGYT
J: TRBJ2-7; D: TRBD1; V: TRBV4-3; CDR3: ASSRLGSGGFHEQY
J: TRBJ2-5; D: -; V: TRBV5-6; CDR3: ASSFSPLETQY
J: TRBJ2-7; D: -; V: TRBV27; CDR3: ASSFLSATGRYEQY
J: TRBJ2-5; D: TRBD2; V: TRBV18; CDR3: ASSPPYGLAGQETQY
J: TRBJ2-7; D: TRBD2; V: TRBV11-2; CDR3: ASRPTRRGVTYEQY
J: TRBJ2-5; D: -; V: TRBV28; CDR3: ASSSGQSGETQY
J: TRBJ2-7; D: TRBD2; V: TRBV7-2; CDR3: ASSLTSGTVSYEQY
J: TRBJ2-1; D: -; V: TRBV20-1; CDR3: SARVPFVSYNEQF
J: TRBJ2-7; D: -; V: TRBV7-2; CDR3: ASSENRAASEQY
J: TRBJ1-1; D: -; V: TRBV6-1; CDR3: ASSEVYTEAF
J: TRBJ1-6; D: -; V: TRBV7-8; CDR3: ASSLNAGTSMPLH
J: TRBJ1-5; D: TRBD1; V: TRBV20-1; CDR3: SARGTGNSNQPQH
J: TRBJ1-1; D: -; V: TRBV20-1; CDR3: SAPKPGVPNTEAF
J: TRBJ1-5; D: -; V: TRBV7-2; CDR3: ASSFSWDQPQH
J: TRBJ2-5; D: -; V: TRBV20-1; CDR3: SASGIRGKGETQY
J: TRBJ2-7; D: -; V: TRBV20-1; CDR3: SAPKGGPYEQY
J: TRBJ1-2; D: -; V: TRBV6-5; CDR3: ASSSSYGYT
J: TRBJ2-7; D: -; V: TRBV10-3; CDR3: AISGGQEYYEQY
J: TRBJ2-7; D: -; V: TRBV20-1; CDR3: SASFPDAYEQY
J: TRBJ1-4; D: -; V: TRBV28; CDR3: ASSYDVFRGEKLF
J: TRBJ2-1; D: -; V: TRBV7-2; CDR3: ASSLESTGYNEQF
J: TRBJ2-7; D: TRBD2; V: TRBV20-1; CDR3: SAWDYSSYEQY
J: TRBJ2-6; D: -; V: TRBV10-3; CDR3: AISDQVRSSGANVLT
J: TRBJ1-2; D: TRBD1; V: TRBV12-3/TRBV12-4; CDR3: ASSHRQGGDYGYT
J: TRBJ2-4; D: -; V: TRBV12-3/TRBV12-4; CDR3: ASSFSQSGYIQY
J: TRBJ1-5; D: -; V: TRBV20-1; CDR3: SAHAAGNQPQH
J: TRBJ2-3; D: -; V: TRBV12-3/TRBV12-4; CDR3: ASSPLWGRTDTQY
J: TRBJ1-1; D: -; V: TRBV7-2; CDR3: ASSRSLNTEAF
J: TRBJ1-6; D: -; V: TRBV12-3/TRBV12-4; CDR3: ASSRLVNSPLH
J: TRBJ2-1; D: -; V: TRBV6-5; CDR3: ASSYSNSHNEQF